A selection of T cell receptor beta chains follows, all from one sample in a study of blood T cell repertoires in COVID-19. Clones were sequenced by immunoSEQ multiplex PCR, and TCRdb holds only the in-frame ones, with some missing. Of under 300,000 clones in the sample, around nine tenths were seen once. The sample was peripheral blood. Receptors were obtained from a woman aged 40 to 49 who had recovered from COVID-19. CDR3s include the opening cysteine and the closing phenylalanine or tryptophan. D genes are given only for firm matches.

v_call: TRBV18; d_call: TRBD1; j_call: TRBJ1-6; cdr3_aa: CASSPGSGTGDSPLHF; cdr3_nt: TGTGCCAGCTCACCAGGAAGCGGGACAGGGGACTCACCCCTCCACTTT
v_call: TRBV30; d_call: TRBD2; j_call: TRBJ2-7; cdr3_aa: CAWSVRGGEQYF; cdr3_nt: TGTGCCTGGAGTGTAAGGGGAGGGGAGCAGTACTTC
v_call: TRBV14; d_call: .; j_call: TRBJ2-7; cdr3_aa: CASSSDGVRKQYF; cdr3_nt: TGTGCCAGCAGCTCTGACGGGGTCCGGAAGCAGTACTTC
v_call: TRBV7-8; d_call: .; j_call: TRBJ2-7; cdr3_aa: CASSPEGLGSYEQYF; cdr3_nt: TGTGCCAGCAGCCCTGAGGGTCTCGGCTCCTACGAGCAGTACTTC
v_call: TRBV3-1/TRBV3-2; d_call: TRBD1; j_call: TRBJ2-5; cdr3_aa: CASSQAGGETQYF; cdr3_nt: TGTGCCAGCAGCCAAGCAGGGGGAGAGACCCAGTACTTC
v_call: TRBV6-6; d_call: TRBD1; j_call: TRBJ2-5; cdr3_aa: CASSGQGGPLQETQYF; cdr3_nt: TGTGCCAGCAGTGGACAGGGGGGCCCCCTCCAAGAGACCCAGTACTTC
v_call: TRBV11-3; d_call: .; j_call: TRBJ1-4; cdr3_aa: CASSLNRRQSGEKLFF; cdr3_nt: TGTGCCAGCAGCTTAAATCGCCGCCAATCGGGTGAAAAACTGTTTTTT
v_call: TRBV6-2/TRBV6-3; d_call: .; j_call: TRBJ1-2; cdr3_aa: CASSDSRNAHGYTF; cdr3_nt: TGTGCCAGCAGTGACAGCCGAAACGCCCATGGCTACACCTTC
v_call: TRBV24-1; d_call: TRBD1; j_call: TRBJ2-3; cdr3_aa: CATSDRSGGPRTDTQYF; cdr3_nt: TGTGCCACCAGTGACCGATCAGGGGGCCCTCGCACAGATACGCAGTATTTT
v_call: TRBV5-4; d_call: .; j_call: TRBJ2-5; cdr3_aa: CASSLRGETQYF; cdr3_nt: TGTGCCAGCAGCCTCAGGGGAGAGACCCAGTACTTC
v_call: TRBV6-5; d_call: .; j_call: TRBJ1-5; cdr3_aa: CASSPTGINQPQHF; cdr3_nt: TGTGCCAGCAGCCCCACAGGCATCAATCAGCCCCAGCATTTT
v_call: TRBV24-1; d_call: .; j_call: TRBJ2-3; cdr3_aa: CATSPGVEADTQYF; cdr3_nt: TGTGCCACCAGCCCAGGGGTGGAGGCGGATACGCAGTATTTT
v_call: TRBV27; d_call: .; j_call: TRBJ1-2; cdr3_aa: CASPHSRDTGYGYGYTF; cdr3_nt: TGTGCCAGCCCCCACTCCCGGGACACCGGCTATGGCTATGGCTACACCTTC